A selection of T cell receptor beta chains follows, all from one sample in a study of blood T cells in healthy people across ages. MiXCR, applied by TCRdb to the 5' RACE reads, yields one record per CDR3 protein. The data hold more than 500,000 distinct CDR3 sequences, with 27% observed a single time. The sequencing sample was made of blood. These receptors originate from a woman between 70 and 85 years old in good health. The CDR3 runs from the conserved cysteine through the conserved F or W. A D gene is named only where the DNA matches it firmly. Size is omitted from some rows. Given values are once, few, many or a class for expanded clones.

clone_size	v_call	j_call	d_call	cdr3_aa	cdr3_nt
-	TRBV6-1	TRBJ1-5	-	CASSDRSNQPQHF	TGTGCCAGCAGTGATCGGAGCAATCAGCCCCAGCATTTT
-	TRBV29-1	TRBJ1-2	TRBD1	CSVGTGYRPRGFYGYTF	TGCAGCGTCGGGACAGGCTACCGCCCACGGGGGTTCTATGGCTACACCTTC
-	TRBV25-1	TRBJ1-2	-	CASSRDAMSYGYTF	TGTGCCAGCAGCCGGGACGCCATGTCCTATGGCTACACCTTC
-	TRBV7-8	TRBJ1-2	TRBD1	CASSFRDREVGYTF	TGTGCCAGCAGCTTCCGGGACAGGGAAGTTGGCTACACCTTC
-	TRBV5-5	TRBJ2-1	TRBD2	CASSPTSGGTHSYNEQFF	TGTGCCAGCAGCCCGACTAGCGGGGGGACACACTCCTACAATGAGCAGTTCTTC
-	TRBV5-1	TRBJ1-6	-	CASSQNSDNSPLHF	TGCGCCAGCAGCCAAAACAGCGATAATTCACCCCTCCACTTT
-	TRBV29-1	TRBJ2-5	-	CSPTLVPPFQETQYF	TGCAGCCCGACCTTGGTCCCACCTTTCCAAGAGACCCAGTACTTC
few	TRBV5-1	TRBJ1-4	TRBD1	CASSDGTEGEKLFF	TGCGCCAGCAGCGACGGGACAGAAGGGGAAAAACTGTTTTTT
few	TRBV7-2	TRBJ1-5	TRBD1	CASSPQGNQPQHF	TGTGCCAGCAGCCCACAGGGGAATCAGCCCCAGCATTTT
few	TRBV11-2	TRBJ2-5	TRBD2	CASSLSAGGEGETQYF	TGTGCCAGCAGCCTATCCGCGGGGGGGGAAGGGGAGACCCAGTACTTC
few	TRBV20-1	TRBJ1-6	-	CSARALTSTPLHF	TGCAGTGCTAGAGCTCTGACCTCAACACCCCTCCACTTT
few	TRBV9	TRBJ1-1	TRBD1	CASSRQMTGTEAFF	TGTGCCAGCAGCCGACAAATGACAGGGACTGAAGCTTTCTTT
-	TRBV7-2	TRBJ1-3	-	CASSSVGNTIYF	TGTGCCAGCAGCTCCGTTGGAAACACCATATATTTT
-	TRBV20-1	TRBJ2-6	-	CSARIGGVSGANVLTF	TGCAGTGCTAGGATTGGAGGGGTCTCTGGGGCCAACGTCCTGACTTTC
many	TRBV5-1	TRBJ2-5	-	CASSLGLEETQYF	TGCGCCAGCAGCTTGGGATTGGAAGAGACCCAGTACTTC
few	TRBV12-3/TRBV12-4	TRBJ2-3	TRBD1	CASSLGQGAIGTQYF	TGTGCCAGCAGTTTAGGGCAGGGGGCAATAGGTACGCAGTATTTT
few	TRBV20-1	TRBJ2-2	-	CSAWLNTGELFF	TGCAGTGCTTGGTTGAACACCGGGGAGCTGTTTTTT
few	TRBV10-3	TRBJ2-5	-	CAISEQGTKETQYF	TGTGCCATCAGTGAGCAGGGAACCAAAGAGACCCAGTACTTC
few	TRBV7-2	TRBJ2-5	-	CASSVQGQEETQYF	TGTGCCAGCAGCGTCCAGGGGCAAGAAGAGACCCAGTACTTC
few	TRBV5-1	TRBJ2-5	-	CASSLAEGGWETQYF	TGCGCCAGCAGCTTGGCCGAAGGTGGTTGGGAGACCCAGTACTTC
-	TRBV6-6	TRBJ1-2	-	CASSFSREGYTF	TGTGCCAGCAGTTTTTCTCGAGAGGGCTACACCTTC
few	TRBV6-1	TRBJ1-4	TRBD1	CASRRTGATNEKLFF	TGTGCCAGCAGGCGGACAGGGGCAACTAATGAAAAACTGTTTTTT
-	TRBV12-3/TRBV12-4	TRBJ2-3	-	CASRFTLTDTQYF	TGTGCCAGCAGATTCACTCTTACAGATACGCAGTATTTT
-	TRBV4-2	TRBJ2-7	TRBD2	CASSQALAGEYEQYF	TGTGCCAGCAGCCAAGCACTAGCGGGGGAGTACGAGCAGTACTTC
-	TRBV6-5	TRBJ2-7	TRBD1	CASSQATGIYEQYF	TGTGCCAGCAGTCAGGCGACAGGGATCTACGAGCAGTACTTC
-	TRBV20-1	TRBJ1-2	-	CSAIDRRKNGYTF	TGCAGTGCCATTGACAGGAGGAAAAATGGCTACACCTTC
-	TRBV2	TRBJ1-5	TRBD1	CASGGSAHQPQHF	TGTGCCTCAGGGGGGTCCGCCCATCAGCCCCAGCATTTT
-	TRBV3-1	TRBJ2-5	-	CASSHAIRAGAKETQYF	TGTGCCAGCAGCCATGCAATCCGAGCTGGGGCCAAAGAGACCCAGTACTTC
-	TRBV6-5	TRBJ2-7	TRBD2	CASSYSASRGGNSYEQYF	TGTGCCAGCAGTTACTCGGCGTCCCGCGGGGGTAACTCCTACGAGCAGTACTTC
-	TRBV2	TRBJ2-7	TRBD1	CASNRDSTYEQYF	TGTGCCAGCAATCGGGACAGCACCTACGAGCAGTACTTC
few	TRBV30	TRBJ1-1	-	CAWRRSVTEAFF	TGTGCCTGGAGGCGGTCGGTCACTGAAGCTTTCTTT
-	TRBV3-1	TRBJ2-7	TRBD2	CASSLAGKGDEQYF	TGTGCCAGCAGCCTAGCGGGGAAGGGCGACGAGCAGTACTTC
-	TRBV6-1	TRBJ2-1	TRBD2	CASSESGGEQFF	TGTGCCAGCAGTGAATCGGGGGGTGAGCAGTTCTTC
-	TRBV27	TRBJ2-1	-	CASSLGGGGLNEQFF	TGTGCCAGCAGTTTAGGTGGTGGGGGGCTCAATGAGCAGTTCTTC
-	TRBV6-5	TRBJ1-5	-	CASSYDSGNQPQHF	TGTGCCAGCAGTTATGACAGCGGCAATCAGCCCCAGCATTTT
-	TRBV25-1	TRBJ1-3	TRBD1	CASSVRDSRNTIYF	TGTGCCAGCAGTGTCCGGGACAGCAGGAACACCATATATTTT
-	TRBV20-1	TRBJ2-7	TRBD2	CSAGTSLYEQYF	TGCAGTGCCGGGACTAGCTTATACGAGCAGTACTTC
few	TRBV3-1	TRBJ1-2	-	CASSQDWPGVYGHTF	TGTGCCAGCAGCCAAGATTGGCCAGGGGTCTATGGCCACACCTTC
-	TRBV9	TRBJ1-4	-	CASSVGQGNEKLFF	TGTGCCAGCAGCGTAGGGCAGGGTAATGAAAAACTGTTTTTT
few	TRBV7-9	TRBJ1-2	TRBD1	CASSFQGAAEGYTF	TGTGCCAGCAGCTTCCAGGGGGCAGCGGAGGGCTACACCTTC
-	TRBV6-2/TRBV6-3	TRBJ2-5	-	CASSPSRPRYSEEQYF	TGTGCCAGCAGCCCCAGTAGGCCCCGCTACTCCGAAGAGCAGTACTTC
few	TRBV4-3	TRBJ2-7	-	CASSPQDLRGATSYEQYF	TGCGCCAGCAGTCCCCAAGACCTCCGCGGGGCGACCTCCTACGAGCAGTACTTC
-	TRBV15	TRBJ1-2	-	CATSPQANYGYTF	TGTGCCACCAGCCCTCAGGCTAACTATGGCTACACCTTC
few	TRBV5-1	TRBJ2-4	TRBD2	CASRTSGGAGENIQYF	TGCGCCAGCAGGACTAGCGGGGGGGCCGGGGAAAACATTCAGTACTTC
-	TRBV7-2	TRBJ2-1	TRBD2	CAEPILAGGLGEQFF	TGTGCCGAGCCAATCCTAGCGGGGGGGCTGGGTGAGCAGTTCTTC
-	TRBV20-1	TRBJ1-1	-	CSARESGVYTEAFF	TGCAGTGCTAGAGAGTCAGGGGTGTACACTGAAGCTTTCTTT
few	TRBV7-2	TRBJ1-6	-	CASSPSGGHGSPLHF	TGTGCCAGCAGCCCCTCGGGGGGTCACGGATCACCCCTCCACTTT
-	TRBV5-1	TRBJ2-1	TRBD1	CASSPPGQGSSYNEQFF	TGCGCCAGCAGCCCCCCCGGACAGGGGAGCTCCTACAATGAGCAGTTCTTC
few	TRBV5-1	TRBJ1-3	TRBD1	CASSPRQGALSGNTIYF	TGCGCCAGCAGCCCGAGACAGGGGGCTCTCTCTGGAAACACCATATATTTT
-	TRBV5-1	TRBJ2-5	-	CASSLAVASAMSQETQYF	TGCGCCAGCAGCTTGGCCGTGGCTAGCGCGATGTCTCAAGAGACCCAGTACTTC
-	TRBV7-2	TRBJ2-2	TRBD1	CASSFGQGPAGELFF	TGTGCCAGCAGCTTTGGACAGGGGCCGGCCGGGGAGCTGTTTTTT
-	TRBV3-1	TRBJ1-2	-	CASSQGGPGYTF	TGTGCCAGCAGCCAAGGTGGTCCTGGCTACACCTTC
few	TRBV11-3	TRBJ2-1	TRBD2	CASSGPSGGANEQFF	TGTGCCAGCAGCGGACCTAGCGGGGGGGCCAATGAGCAGTTCTTC
-	TRBV15	TRBJ2-5	-	CATSRDGGIQETQYF	TGTGCCACCAGCAGAGATGGGGGGATCCAAGAGACCCAGTACTTC
-	TRBV9	TRBJ1-2	-	CASSVQQGDGYTF	TGTGCCAGCAGCGTTCAACAGGGAGATGGCTACACCTTC